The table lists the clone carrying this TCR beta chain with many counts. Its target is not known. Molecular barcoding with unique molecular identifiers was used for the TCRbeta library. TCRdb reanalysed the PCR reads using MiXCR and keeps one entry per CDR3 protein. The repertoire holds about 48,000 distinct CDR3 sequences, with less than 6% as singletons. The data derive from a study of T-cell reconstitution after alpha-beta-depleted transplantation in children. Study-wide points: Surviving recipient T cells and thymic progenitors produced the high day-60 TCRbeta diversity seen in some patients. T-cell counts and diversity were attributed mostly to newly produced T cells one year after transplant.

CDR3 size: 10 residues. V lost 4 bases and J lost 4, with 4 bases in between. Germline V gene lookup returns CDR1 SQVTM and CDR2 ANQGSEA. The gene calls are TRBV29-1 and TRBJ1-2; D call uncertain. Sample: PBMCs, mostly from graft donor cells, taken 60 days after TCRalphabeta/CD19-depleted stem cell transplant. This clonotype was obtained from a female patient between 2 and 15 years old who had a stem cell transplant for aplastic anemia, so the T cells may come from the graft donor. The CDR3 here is CSVASYGYTF. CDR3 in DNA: TGCAGCGTTGCTAGCTATGGCTACACCTTC. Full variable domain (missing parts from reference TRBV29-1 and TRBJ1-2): SAVISQKPSRDICQRGTSLTIQCQVDSQVTMMFWYRQQPGQSLTLIATANQGSEATYESGFVIDKFPISRPNLTFSTLTVSNMSPEDSSIYLCSVASYGYTFGSGTRLTVV.